The present T cell receptor (beta chain) was sequenced within a study of monozygotic twins with inflammatory bowel disease. The cDNA of both the TCRalpha and TCRbeta chains was subjected to two nested PCRs of approximately 16 and 9 cycles. TCRdb re-called the 5' RACE reads, yielding one record per CDR3 amino acid sequence without DNA. This sample's clone table lists about 140,000 distinct CDR3 sequences. With respect to this clonotype: Its antigen is unidentified.

CDR3 length equals 18 residues. Germline-derived CDR1 and CDR2 are MNHEY and SVGEGT. General study results and limits: In the analysis, different T cell subtypes could not be told apart.

The source material was blood. The J gene is TRBJ2-1, the V gene TRBV6-2 or TRBV6-3; TCRdb's D call of TRBD2 is untestable without DNA. The clonotype comes from a human donor with ulcerative colitis or Crohn's disease, or a healthy co-twin of an affected twin (not recorded which). CDR3 region: CASSYRLAGAPMNNEQFF.